The sequence of this T cell receptor beta chain was determined in a study of T cell responses to AZD1222 COVID-19 vaccine. The study, taken as a whole, reports: Along spike, vaccine-associated CD4 TCRs were found throughout, with dominance at 160-218 and 743-854. The repertoires were collected only after the peak T cell response. The study identified only five to seven AZD1222 recipients as seropositive at baseline.

Assay: immunoSEQ multiplex PCR; the TCRdb copy retains only in-frame clones and omits some. The profile shows roughly 170,000 clones, roughly 94% of them singletons. The CDR3 has 17 amino acids. V lost 2 bases and J lost 7; bases outside the gene matches: 11. Looked up from germline, CDR1 is SGHTA and CDR2 is FQGTGA. Comment on this clone: Its antigen is not identified.

The sequencing here drew on peripheral blood, taken 28 days after the second AZD1222 dose. This chain connects TRBV7-3 to TRBJ2-1, with 10 nucleotides matching TRBD2. This receptor was identified in an adult who received the AZD1222 COVID-19 vaccine. Here the CDR3 reads CASSLSTSGTVGNEQFF. The CDR3 bases are TGTGCCAGCAGCTTATCCACTAGCGGGACTGTTGGAAATGAGCAGTTCTTC.